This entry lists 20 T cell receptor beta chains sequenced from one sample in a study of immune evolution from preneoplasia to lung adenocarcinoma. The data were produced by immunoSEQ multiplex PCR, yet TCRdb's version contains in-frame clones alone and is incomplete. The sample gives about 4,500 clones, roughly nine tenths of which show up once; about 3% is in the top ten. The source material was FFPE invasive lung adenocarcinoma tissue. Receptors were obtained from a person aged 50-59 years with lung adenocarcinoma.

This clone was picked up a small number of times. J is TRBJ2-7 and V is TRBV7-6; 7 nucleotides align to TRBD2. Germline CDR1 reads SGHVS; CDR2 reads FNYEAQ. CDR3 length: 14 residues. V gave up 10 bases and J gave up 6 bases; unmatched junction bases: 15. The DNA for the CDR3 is TGTGCCACGTCACTGCTGGGTGGCGGGGGCGAGCAGTACTTC. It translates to CATSLLGGGGEQYF.

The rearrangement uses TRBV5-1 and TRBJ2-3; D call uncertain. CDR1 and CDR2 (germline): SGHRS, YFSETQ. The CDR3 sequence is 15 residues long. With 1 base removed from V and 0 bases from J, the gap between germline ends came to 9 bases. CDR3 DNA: TGCGCCAGCAGCTTGCGAAGATCTAGCACAGATACGCAGTATTTT. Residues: CASSLRRSSTDTQYF.

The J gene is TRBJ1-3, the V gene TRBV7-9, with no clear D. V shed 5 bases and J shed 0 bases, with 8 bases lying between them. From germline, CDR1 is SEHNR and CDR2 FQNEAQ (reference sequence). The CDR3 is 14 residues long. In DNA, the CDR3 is TGTGCCAGCAGCCCACCGGCCTCTGGAAACACCATATATTTT. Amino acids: CASSPPASGNTIYF.

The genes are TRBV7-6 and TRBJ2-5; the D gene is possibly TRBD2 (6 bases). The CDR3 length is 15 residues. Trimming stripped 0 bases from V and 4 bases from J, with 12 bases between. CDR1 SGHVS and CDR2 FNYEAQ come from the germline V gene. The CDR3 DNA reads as TGTGCCAGCAGCTTAGCCTTAGGAGGGGTAGAGACCCAGTACTTC. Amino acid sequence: CASSLALGGVETQYF.

CDR3 DNA: TGTGCCAGCAGCCTAGGGACGACTGAAGCTTTCTTT. This gives the protein CASSLGTTEAFF. The gene calls are TRBV28 and TRBJ1-1, with D maybe TRBD1 (5 bases). CDR3 size: 12 residues. The germline gives CDR1 MDHEN, CDR2 SYDVKM. Trimming took off 6 bases at V and 5 bases at J, with 10 bases between the two ends.

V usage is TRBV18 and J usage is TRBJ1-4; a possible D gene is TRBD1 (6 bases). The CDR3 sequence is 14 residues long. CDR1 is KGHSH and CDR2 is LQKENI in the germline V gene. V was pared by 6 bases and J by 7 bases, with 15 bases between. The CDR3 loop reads CASSPRQDGEKLFF. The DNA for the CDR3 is TGTGCCAGCTCGCCCCGACAGGACGGTGAAAAACTGTTTTTT. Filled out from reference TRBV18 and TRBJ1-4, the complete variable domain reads NAGVMQNPRHLVRRRGQEARLRCSPMKGHSHVYWYRQLPEEGLKFMVYLQKENIIDESGMPKERFSAEFPKEGPSILRIQQVVRGDSAAYFCASSPRQDGEKLFFGSGTQLSVL.

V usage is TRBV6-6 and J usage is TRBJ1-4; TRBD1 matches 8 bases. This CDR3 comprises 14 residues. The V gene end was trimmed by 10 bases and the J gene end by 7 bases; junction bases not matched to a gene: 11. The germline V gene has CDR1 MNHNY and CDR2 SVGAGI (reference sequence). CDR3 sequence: CATFLQGAVEKLFF. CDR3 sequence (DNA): TGTGCCACGTTTCTCCAGGGGGCCGTTGAAAAACTGTTTTTT.

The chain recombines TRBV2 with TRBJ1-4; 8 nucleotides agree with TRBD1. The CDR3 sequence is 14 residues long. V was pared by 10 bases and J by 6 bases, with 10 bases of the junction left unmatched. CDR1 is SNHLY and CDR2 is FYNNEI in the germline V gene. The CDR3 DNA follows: TGTGCCAAACAACTTGACAGGGGTTATGAAAAACTGTTTTTT. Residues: CAKQLDRGYEKLFF. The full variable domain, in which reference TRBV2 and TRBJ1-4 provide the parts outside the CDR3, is EPEVTQTPSHQVTQMGQEVILRCVPISNHLYFYWYRQILGQKVEFLVSFYNNEISEKSEIFDDQFSVERPDGSNFTLKIRSTKLEDSAMYFCAKQLDRGYEKLFFGSGTQLSVL.

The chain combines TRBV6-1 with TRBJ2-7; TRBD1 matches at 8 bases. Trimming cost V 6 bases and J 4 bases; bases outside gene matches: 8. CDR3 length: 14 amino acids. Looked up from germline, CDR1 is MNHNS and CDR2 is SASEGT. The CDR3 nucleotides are TGTGCCAGCAGGGCTGGACAGGGAAGGTACGAGCAGTACTTC. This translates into CASRAGQGRYEQYF.

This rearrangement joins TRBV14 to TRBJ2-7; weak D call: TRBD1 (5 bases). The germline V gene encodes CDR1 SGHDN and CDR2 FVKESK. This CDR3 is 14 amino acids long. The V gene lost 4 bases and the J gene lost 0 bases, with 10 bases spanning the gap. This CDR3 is CASSLQGLSYEQYF. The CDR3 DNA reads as TGTGCCAGCAGCCTCCAGGGTCTCTCCTACGAGCAGTACTTC.

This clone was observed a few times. The CDR3: CASSAGVSQETQYF. The CDR3 DNA reads TGTGCCAGCAGTGCGGGGGTGTCCCAAGAGACCCAGTACTTC. V is TRBV6-4 and J is TRBJ2-5; maybe TRBD2 (6 bases). From germline, CDR1 is MRHNA and CDR2 SNTAGT. This CDR3 is built from 14 residues. The V end was cut by 4 bases, the J end by 1 base, with 10 bases between.

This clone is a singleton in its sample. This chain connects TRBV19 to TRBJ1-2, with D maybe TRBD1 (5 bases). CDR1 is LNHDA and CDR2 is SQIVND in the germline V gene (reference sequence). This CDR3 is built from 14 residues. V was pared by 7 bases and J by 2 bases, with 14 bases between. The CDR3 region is CASTTPGGNYGYTF. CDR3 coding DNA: TGTGCCAGTACCACCCCGGGGGGGAACTATGGCTACACCTTC. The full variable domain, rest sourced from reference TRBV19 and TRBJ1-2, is DGGITQSPKYLFRKEGQNVTLSCEQNLNHDAMYWYRQDPGQGLRLIYYSQIVNDFQKGDIAEGYSVSREKKESFPLTVTSAQKNPTAFYLCASTTPGGNYGYTFGSGTRLTVV.

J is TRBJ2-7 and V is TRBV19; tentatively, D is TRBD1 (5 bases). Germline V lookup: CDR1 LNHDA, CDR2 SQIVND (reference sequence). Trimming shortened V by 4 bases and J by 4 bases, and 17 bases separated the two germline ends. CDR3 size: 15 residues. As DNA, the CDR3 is TGTGCCAGTAGTAGGACACCAGATTCCCAGTACGAGCAGTACTTC. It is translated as CASSRTPDSQYEQYF. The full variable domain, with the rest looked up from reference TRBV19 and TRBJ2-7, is DGGITQSPKYLFRKEGQNVTLSCEQNLNHDAMYWYRQDPGQGLRLIYYSQIVNDFQKGDIAEGYSVSREKKESFPLTVTSAQKNPTAFYLCASSRTPDSQYEQYFGPGTRLTVT.

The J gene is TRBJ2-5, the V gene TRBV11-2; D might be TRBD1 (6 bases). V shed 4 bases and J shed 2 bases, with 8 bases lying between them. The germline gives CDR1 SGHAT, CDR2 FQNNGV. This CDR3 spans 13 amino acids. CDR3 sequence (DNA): TGTGCCAGCAGCTGGGGACATCAAGAGACCCAGTACTTC. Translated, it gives CASSWGHQETQYF.

CDR3 DNA: TGTGCCTGGAGTGGGGGGGCGCGTAAGACCCAGTACTTC. Amino acid sequence: CAWSGGARKTQYF. V and J are TRBV30 and TRBJ2-5; D could derive from TRBD1 or TRBD2 (6 bases each). The V and J ends lost 1 base and 6 bases respectively, with 12 bases between them. The CDR3 covers 13 residues. CDR1 and CDR2 (germline): GTSNPN, SVGIG (reference sequence).

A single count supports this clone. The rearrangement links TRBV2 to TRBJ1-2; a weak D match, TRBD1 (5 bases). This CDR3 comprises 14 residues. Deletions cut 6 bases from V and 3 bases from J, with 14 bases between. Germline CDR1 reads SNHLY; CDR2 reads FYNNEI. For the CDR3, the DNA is TGTGCCAGCAGGGTACAGGACGGGTACTATGGCTACACCTTC. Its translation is CASRVQDGYYGYTF.

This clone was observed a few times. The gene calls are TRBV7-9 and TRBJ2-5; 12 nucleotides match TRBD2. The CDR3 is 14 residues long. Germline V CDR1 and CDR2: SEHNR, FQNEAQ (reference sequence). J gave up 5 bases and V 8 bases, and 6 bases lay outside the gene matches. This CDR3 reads CASASTSGSETQYF. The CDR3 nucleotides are TGTGCCAGCGCATCGACTAGCGGGAGTGAGACCCAGTACTTC.

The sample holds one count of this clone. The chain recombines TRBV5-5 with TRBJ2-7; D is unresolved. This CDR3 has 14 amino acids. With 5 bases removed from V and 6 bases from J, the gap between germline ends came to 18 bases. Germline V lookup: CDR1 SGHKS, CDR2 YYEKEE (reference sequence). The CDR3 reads CASSKQSIRTEQYF. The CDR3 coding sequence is TGTGCCAGCAGTAAACAGAGTATCCGGACCGAGCAGTACTTC.

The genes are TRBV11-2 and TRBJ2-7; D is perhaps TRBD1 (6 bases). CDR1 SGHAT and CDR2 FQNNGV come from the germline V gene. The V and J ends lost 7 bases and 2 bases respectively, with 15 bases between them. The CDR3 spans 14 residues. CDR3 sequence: CASTRQAGPYEQYF. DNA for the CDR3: TGTGCCAGCACAAGACAGGCCGGACCCTACGAGCAGTACTTC.

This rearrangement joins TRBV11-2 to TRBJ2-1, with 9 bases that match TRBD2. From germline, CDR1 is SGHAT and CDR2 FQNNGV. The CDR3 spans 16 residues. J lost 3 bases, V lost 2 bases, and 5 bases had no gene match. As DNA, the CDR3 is TGTGCCAGCAGCTTATTCGGCGGGAGGGTCTACAATGAGCAGTTCTTC. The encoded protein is CASSLFGGRVYNEQFF.